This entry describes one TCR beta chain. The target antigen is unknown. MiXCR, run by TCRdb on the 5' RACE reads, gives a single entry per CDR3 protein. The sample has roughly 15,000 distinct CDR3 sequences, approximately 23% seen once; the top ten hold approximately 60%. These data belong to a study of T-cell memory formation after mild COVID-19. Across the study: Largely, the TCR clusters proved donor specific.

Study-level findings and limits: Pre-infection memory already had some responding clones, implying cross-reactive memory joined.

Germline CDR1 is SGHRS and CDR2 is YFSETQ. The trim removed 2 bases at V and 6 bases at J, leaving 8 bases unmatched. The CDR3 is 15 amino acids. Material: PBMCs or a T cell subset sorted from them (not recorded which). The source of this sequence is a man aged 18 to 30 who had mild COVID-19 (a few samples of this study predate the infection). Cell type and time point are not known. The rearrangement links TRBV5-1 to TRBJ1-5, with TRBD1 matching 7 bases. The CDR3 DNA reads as TGCGCCAGCAGCTTAGAACAGGGGCGTGTTCAGCCCCAGCATTTT. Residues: CASSLEQGRVQPQHF.